The source of this TCR beta chain is a study of identical twins. CDR1 and CDR2 (germline): SGDLS, YYNGEE. The CDR3 length is 17 residues. The V and J ends lost 2 bases and 4 bases respectively, with 21 bases between them. TCRdb re-analysed the 5' RACE reads in MiXCR, keeping a single row per CDR3 protein. The table records 400,000 to 650,000 distinct CDR3 sequences, 22% of them present only once. In every case, the donor was a healthy Caucasian. This sample was shared with a second study, whose subject was T cells expressing NK-cell markers. As reported in that work: The same clonotypes also predominated in the CD3+CD56-NKG2C+ fraction of a handful of donors.

The clonotype originates from a woman aged 18-30 years in good health. This chain joins TRBV9 and TRBJ1-2; TRBD1 is a possible D gene (6 bases). The sequenced material came from CD4+ T cells sorted from blood. The CDR3 loop reads CASSVVTGNLPPYGYTF. The CDR3 DNA reads TGTGCCAGCAGCGTTGTTACAGGGAATTTGCCCCCCTATGGCTACACCTTC.